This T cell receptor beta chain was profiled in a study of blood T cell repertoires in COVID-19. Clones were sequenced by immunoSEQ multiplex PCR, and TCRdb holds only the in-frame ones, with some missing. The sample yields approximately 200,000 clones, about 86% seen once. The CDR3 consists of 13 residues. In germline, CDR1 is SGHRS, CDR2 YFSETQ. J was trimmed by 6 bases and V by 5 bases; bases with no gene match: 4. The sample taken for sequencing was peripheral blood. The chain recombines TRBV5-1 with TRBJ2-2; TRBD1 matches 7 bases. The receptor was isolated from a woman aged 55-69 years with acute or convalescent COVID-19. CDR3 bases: TGCGCCAGCAGACAGACAGGGCCCGGGGAGCTGTTTTTT. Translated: CASRQTGPGELFF.